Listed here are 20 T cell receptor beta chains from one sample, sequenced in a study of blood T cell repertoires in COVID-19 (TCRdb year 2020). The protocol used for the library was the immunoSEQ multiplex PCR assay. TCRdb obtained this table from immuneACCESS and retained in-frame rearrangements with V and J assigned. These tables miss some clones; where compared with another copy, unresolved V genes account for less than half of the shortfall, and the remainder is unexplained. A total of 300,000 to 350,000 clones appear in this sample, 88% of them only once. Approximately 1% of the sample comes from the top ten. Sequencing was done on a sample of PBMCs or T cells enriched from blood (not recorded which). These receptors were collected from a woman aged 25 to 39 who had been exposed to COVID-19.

The DNA of the CDR3 is TGTGCCAGCAGCCTCACAACAGGGGGCGTTGAATCAGTTGGCTACACCTTC. Its translation: CASSLTTGGVESVGYTF. The rearrangement joins TRBV4-2 to TRBJ1-2, with TRBD1 identical over 9 bases. The CDR3 covers 17 residues. Germline trimming cut 4 bases from V and 7 bases from J; bases unmatched to any gene: 16. CDR1 and CDR2 (germline): LGHNA, YNFKEQ.

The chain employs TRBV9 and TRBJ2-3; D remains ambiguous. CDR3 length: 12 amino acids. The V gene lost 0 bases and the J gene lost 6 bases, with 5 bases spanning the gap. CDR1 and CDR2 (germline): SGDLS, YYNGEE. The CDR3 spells CASSVVGDTQYF. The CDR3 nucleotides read TGTGCCAGCAGCGTAGTTGGCGATACGCAGTATTTT.

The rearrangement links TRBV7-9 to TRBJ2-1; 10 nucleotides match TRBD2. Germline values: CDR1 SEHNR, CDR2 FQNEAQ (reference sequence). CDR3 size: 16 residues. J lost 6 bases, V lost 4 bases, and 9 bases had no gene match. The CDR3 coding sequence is TGTGCCAGCAGCTCCCCTCTAGCGGGAGTGGGCAATGAGCAGTTCTTC. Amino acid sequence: CASSSPLAGVGNEQFF.

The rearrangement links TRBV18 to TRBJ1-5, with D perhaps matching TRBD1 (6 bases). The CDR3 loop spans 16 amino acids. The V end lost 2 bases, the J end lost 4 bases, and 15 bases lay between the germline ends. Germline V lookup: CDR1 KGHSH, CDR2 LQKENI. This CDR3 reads CASSPTTGLGNQPQHF. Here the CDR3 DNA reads TGTGCCAGCTCACCAACTACAGGGCTGGGAAATCAGCCCCAGCATTTT.

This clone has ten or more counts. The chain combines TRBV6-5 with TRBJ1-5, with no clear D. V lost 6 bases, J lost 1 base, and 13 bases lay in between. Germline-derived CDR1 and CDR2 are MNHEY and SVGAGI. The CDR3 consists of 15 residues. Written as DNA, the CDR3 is TGTGCCAGCAGCCCAGACCCGGGAAGCAATCAGCCCCAGCATTTT. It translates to CASSPDPGSNQPQHF.

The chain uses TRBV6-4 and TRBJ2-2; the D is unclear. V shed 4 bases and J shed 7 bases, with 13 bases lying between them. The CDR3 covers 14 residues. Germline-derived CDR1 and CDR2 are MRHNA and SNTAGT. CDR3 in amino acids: CASSGGSTNGELFF. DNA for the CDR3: TGTGCCAGCAGTGGCGGCAGCACGAACGGGGAGCTGTTTTTT.

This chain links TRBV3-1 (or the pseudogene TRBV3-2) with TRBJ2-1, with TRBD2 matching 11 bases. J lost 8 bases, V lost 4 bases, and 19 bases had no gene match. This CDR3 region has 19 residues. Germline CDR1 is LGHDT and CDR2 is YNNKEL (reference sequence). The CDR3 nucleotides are TGTGCCAGCAGCCGGCACGGACTAGCGGGTGCCCATCAGCCCGATGAGCAGTTCTTC. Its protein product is CASSRHGLAGAHQPDEQFF.

The CDR3 protein is CASRGLAGERQYF. In DNA form, the CDR3 reads TGTGCCAGCAGGGGACTAGCGGGGGAAAGACAGTACTTC. This rearrangement joins TRBV12-3 or TRBV12-4 to TRBJ2-7; TRBD2 aligns across 14 bases. The V and J ends lost 6 bases and 10 bases, in that order; junction bases with no gene match: 5. The CDR3 has 13 residues.

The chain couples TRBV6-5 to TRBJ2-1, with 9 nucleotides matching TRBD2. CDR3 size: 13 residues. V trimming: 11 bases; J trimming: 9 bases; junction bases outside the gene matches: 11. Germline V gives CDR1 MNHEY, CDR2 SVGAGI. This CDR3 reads CAGASGRRGEQFF. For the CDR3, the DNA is TGTGCCGGGGCGAGCGGGAGGAGGGGTGAGCAGTTCTTC.

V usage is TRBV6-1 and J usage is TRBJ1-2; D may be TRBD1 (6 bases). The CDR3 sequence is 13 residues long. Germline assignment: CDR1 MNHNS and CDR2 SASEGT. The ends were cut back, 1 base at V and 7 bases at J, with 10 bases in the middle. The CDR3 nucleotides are TGTGCCAGCAGTGAAGAGGCAGGGGCTGGCTACACCTTC. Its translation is CASSEEAGAGYTF.

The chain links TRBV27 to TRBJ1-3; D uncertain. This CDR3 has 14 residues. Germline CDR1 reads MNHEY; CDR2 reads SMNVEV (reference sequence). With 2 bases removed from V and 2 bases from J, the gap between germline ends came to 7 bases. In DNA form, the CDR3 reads TGTGCCAGCAGTTTAACGGGTACTGGAAACACCATATATTTT. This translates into CASSLTGTGNTIYF.

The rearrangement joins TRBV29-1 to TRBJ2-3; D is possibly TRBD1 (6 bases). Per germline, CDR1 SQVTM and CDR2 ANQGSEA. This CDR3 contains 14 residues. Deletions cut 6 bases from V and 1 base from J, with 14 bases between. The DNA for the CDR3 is TGCAGCGTCCCACAGGGATCTGGCACAGATACGCAGTATTTT. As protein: CSVPQGSGTDTQYF.

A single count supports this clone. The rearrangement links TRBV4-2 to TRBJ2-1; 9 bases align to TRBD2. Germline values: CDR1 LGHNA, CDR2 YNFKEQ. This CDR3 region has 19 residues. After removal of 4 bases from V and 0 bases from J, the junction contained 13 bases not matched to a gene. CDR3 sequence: CASSRKRANSGGSYNEQFF. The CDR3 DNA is TGTGCCAGCAGCCGAAAACGAGCCAATAGCGGGGGCTCCTACAATGAGCAGTTCTTC.

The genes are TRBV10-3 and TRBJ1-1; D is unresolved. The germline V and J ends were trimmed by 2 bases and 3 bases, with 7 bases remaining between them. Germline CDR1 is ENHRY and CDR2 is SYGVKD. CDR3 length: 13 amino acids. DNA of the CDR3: TGTGCCATCAGTGAGATTTCGGACACTGAAGCTTTCTTT. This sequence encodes CAISEISDTEAFF.

The DNA for the CDR3 is TGTGCCAGCAGCTTGGTGGCGGGATGGGACACTGAAGCTTTCTTT. This translates into CASSLVAGWDTEAFF. The rearrangement joins TRBV5-5 to TRBJ1-1, with D hard to call. The V end lost 0 bases, the J end lost 3 bases, and 12 bases lay between the germline ends. This CDR3 comprises 15 residues. Germline values: CDR1 SGHKS, CDR2 YYEKEE (reference sequence). The entire variable domain, with the rest obtained from reference TRBV5-5 and TRBJ1-1, is as follows: DAGVTQSPTHLIKTRGQQVTLRCSPISGHKSVSWYQQVLGQGPQFIFQYYEKEERGRGNFPDRFSARQFPNYSSELNVNALLLGDSALYLCASSLVAGWDTEAFFGQGTRLTVV.

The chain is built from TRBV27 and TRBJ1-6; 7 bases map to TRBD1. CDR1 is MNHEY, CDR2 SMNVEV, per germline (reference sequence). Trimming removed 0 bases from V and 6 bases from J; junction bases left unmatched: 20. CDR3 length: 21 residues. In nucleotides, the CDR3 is TGTGCCAGCAGTTTATCACCCCTCCTGAGGAGAAGGGGGCGAACTAATTCACCCCTCCACTTT. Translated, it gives CASSLSPLLRRRGRTNSPLHF.

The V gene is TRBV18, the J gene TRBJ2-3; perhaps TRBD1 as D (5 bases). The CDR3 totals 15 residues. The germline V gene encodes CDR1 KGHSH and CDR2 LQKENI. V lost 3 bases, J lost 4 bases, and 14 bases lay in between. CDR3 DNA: TGTGCCAGCTCACCGGGCGTTGGGGCCGCAGATACGCAGTATTTT. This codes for CASSPGVGAADTQYF.

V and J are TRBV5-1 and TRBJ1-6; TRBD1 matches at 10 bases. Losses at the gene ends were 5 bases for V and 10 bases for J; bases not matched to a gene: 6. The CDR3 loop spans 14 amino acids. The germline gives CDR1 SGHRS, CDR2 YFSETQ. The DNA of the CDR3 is TGCGCCAGCAGAACCGACAGGGGGCTCTCACCCCTCCACTTT. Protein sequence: CASRTDRGLSPLHF.

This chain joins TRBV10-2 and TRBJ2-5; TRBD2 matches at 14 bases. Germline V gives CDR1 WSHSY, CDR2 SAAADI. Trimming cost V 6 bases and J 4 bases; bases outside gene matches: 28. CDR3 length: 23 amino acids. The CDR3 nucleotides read TGCGCCAGCAGCACAGACCGAAACATCAAACCCGGGACTAGCGGGAGCACCCGAGAGACCCAGTACTTC. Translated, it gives CASSTDRNIKPGTSGSTRETQYF.

CDR3 residues: CASSYKPGQGRSPLHF. The CDR3 region has the DNA TGTGCCAGCAGTTACAAACCGGGACAGGGAAGGTCACCCCTCCACTTT. The rearrangement links TRBV6-5 to TRBJ1-6; 9 bases match TRBD1. Germline CDR1 and CDR2: MNHEY and SVGAGI. The CDR3 totals 16 residues. V was clipped by 2 bases and J by 10 bases; unmatched bases: 9.